The 9 T cell receptor beta chains below were found in one sample sequenced in a study of blood T cell repertoires in COVID-19. TCRdb's copy holds only in-frame clones and misses some; the assay was immunoSEQ multiplex PCR. Of roughly 210,000 clones in the sample, roughly 80% were seen once. The sequencing input was peripheral blood. All receptors come from a woman older than 75 with COVID-19, enrolled during active disease.

The count of this clone is one. For the CDR3, the DNA is TGCAGTGCTAGTGCGGGACTAGGGCATGATGAGCAGTTCTTC. Its translation is CSASAGLGHDEQFF. This rearrangement joins TRBV20-1 to TRBJ2-1; TRBD2 agrees at 8 bases. V dropped 3 bases and J dropped 8; count of bases not matched to a gene: 9. There are 14 residues in the CDR3. Germline CDR1 and CDR2: DFQATT and SNEGSKA (reference sequence).

The chain couples TRBV27 to TRBJ2-1; 7 bases fit TRBD2. Per germline, CDR1 MNHEY and CDR2 SMNVEV (reference sequence). The CDR3 runs 15 residues. After removal of 1 base from V and 4 bases from J, the junction contained 4 bases not matched to a gene. CDR3 in amino acids: CASSLYLAEYNEQFF. The CDR3 bases are TGTGCCAGCAGTTTATACCTAGCGGAGTACAATGAGCAGTTCTTC.

This clone was seen a single time. The chain combines TRBV19 with TRBJ1-6; possible D gene TRBD1, 6 bases. Germline V gives CDR1 LNHDA, CDR2 SQIVND (reference sequence). Trimming took off 3 bases at V and 10 bases at J, with 10 bases between the two ends. This CDR3 spans 13 amino acids. The CDR3 DNA reads TGTGCCAGTAGTATGAACAGGGTCTCACCCCTCCACTTT. It specifies CASSMNRVSPLHF. Variable domain in full (rest from reference TRBV19 and TRBJ1-6): DGGITQSPKYLFRKEGQNVTLSCEQNLNHDAMYWYRQDPGQGLRLIYYSQIVNDFQKGDIAEGYSVSREKKESFPLTVTSAQKNPTAFYLCASSMNRVSPLHFGNGTRLTVT.

The J gene is TRBJ1-5, the V gene TRBV27; 7 nucleotides line up with TRBD1. The CDR3 runs 14 residues. The J segment lost 6 bases and the V segment lost 2 bases, leaving 4 bases of the junction unmatched. Germline CDR1 reads MNHEY; CDR2 reads SMNVEV (reference sequence). The CDR3 nucleotides are TGTGCCAGCAGTTTAGAACAGGGGCGTCAGCCCCAGCATTTT. This codes for CASSLEQGRQPQHF.

This rearrangement joins TRBV6-5 to TRBJ2-7; 10 nucleotides line up with TRBD1. V shed 6 bases, J shed 1 base, and the junction held 3 bases outside the gene matches. The CDR3 length is 14 residues. Per the germline V gene, CDR1 is MNHEY and CDR2 is SVGAGI. The CDR3 here is CASRDRGGSYEQYF. CDR3 nucleotide sequence: TGTGCCAGCAGGGACAGGGGGGGATCCTACGAGCAGTACTTC.

The chain links TRBV7-6 to TRBJ2-2; D might be TRBD1 (5 bases). The V gene lost 7 bases and the J gene lost 5 bases, with 14 bases spanning the gap. The CDR3 totals 14 residues. From germline, CDR1 is SGHVS and CDR2 FNYEAQ. The chain's CDR3 is CASTEQVETGELFF. CDR3 DNA: TGTGCCAGCACAGAACAGGTGGAAACCGGGGAGCTGTTTTTT.

The rearrangement uses TRBV5-1 and TRBJ1-2; D is unresolved. Germline V gene lookup returns CDR1 SGHRS and CDR2 YFSETQ. The CDR3 spans 13 residues. The V end was cut by 4 bases, the J end by 1 base, with 8 bases between. The CDR3: CASSPESNYGYTF. CDR3 nucleotide sequence: TGCGCCAGCAGCCCTGAGAGTAACTATGGCTACACCTTC.

Judged by abundance, this clone is medium-sized. J is TRBJ2-3 and V is TRBV5-1; 13 bases agree with TRBD2. Germline CDR1 SGHRS, CDR2 YFSETQ. The CDR3 length is 16 residues. Trimming removed 5 bases from V and 3 bases from J; junction bases left unmatched: 6. CDR3 sequence reads: CASRTGTSGETDTQYF. The CDR3, as DNA: TGCGCCAGCAGGACCGGGACTAGCGGGGAAACAGATACGCAGTATTTT.

The CDR3, as DNA: TGTGCCAGCAAGGCGACAGGGGTGAATTCACCCCTCCACTTT. Encoded protein: CASKATGVNSPLHF. The chain recombines TRBV2 with TRBJ1-6; 8 nucleotides match TRBD1. Germline CDR1 and CDR2: SNHLY and FYNNEI. The CDR3 contains 14 residues. The V gene end was trimmed by 7 bases and the J gene end by 7 bases; junction bases not matched to a gene: 6.